The rows below give T cell receptor beta chains drawn from one sample of a study of radiation and T cells in renal cell carcinoma. The protocol was immunoSEQ multiplex PCR, while the TCRdb copy is restricted to in-frame clones and leaves out a portion. The sample holds approximately 120,000 clones, around 83% seen once. The sequencing here drew on blood, taken from a patient whose treatment included radiotherapy and nephrectomy. These receptors all come from an older woman with renal cell carcinoma. The CDR3 runs from the conserved cysteine through the conserved F or W. A D gene is named only where the DNA matches it firmly. Some rows have no size entry. The others give once, few or many, or a class for an expanded clone.

TRBV28	.	TRBJ1-2	.	TGTGCCAGCAGCGAAGATTTTAAACAGGGAGGGGACTATGGCTACACCTTC	CASSEDFKQGGDYGYTF
TRBV6-5	.	TRBJ2-3	.	TGTGCCAGCAGTTACTCGGGACGTCTGGACGATACGCAGTATTTT	CASSYSGRLDDTQYF
TRBV7-2	.	TRBJ2-5	.	TGTGCCAGCAGCCAGGGGACAAGGGCGGAGTCCCTGTACTTC	CASSQGTRAESLYF
TRBV19	.	TRBJ2-7	TRBD1	TGTGCCAGTAGTAACAGGGACAGGGGGCGCGACGAGCAGTACTTC	CASSNRDRGRDEQYF
TRBV19	.	TRBJ1-2	TRBD1	TGTGCCAGTAATAGAGACAGGGACGGTTATGGCTACACCTTC	CASNRDRDGYGYTF
TRBV28	.	TRBJ2-6	TRBD1	TGTGCCAGCAGTGCTCCGGGACAGGGAGTTTCTGGGGCCAACGTCCTGACTTTC	CASSAPGQGVSGANVLTF
TRBV2	.	TRBJ2-7	.	TGTGCCAGCAGTCGGCAGGGTCTCAACGAGCAGTACTTC	CASSRQGLNEQYF
TRBV5-6	.	TRBJ1-2	.	TGTGCCAGCAGCTTGGAAGGGAGGGGCTACACCTTC	CASSLEGRGYTF
TRBV19	.	TRBJ2-3	TRBD1	TGTGCCAGTAGTGTCACCGGGACAGCCACAGATACGCAGTATTTT	CASSVTGTATDTQYF
TRBV25-1	.	TRBJ2-1	TRBD2	TGTGCCAGCAGTGGGATTAGCGGGAGTTCGAATGAGCAGTTCTTC	CASSGISGSSNEQFF
TRBV27	.	TRBJ1-5	.	TGTGCCAGCAGTCCCTCCACGGATAGCAATCAGCCCCAGCATTTT	CASSPSTDSNQPQHF
TRBV19	.	TRBJ1-2	TRBD1	TGTGCCAGTAGTAGACAGGGGAACTATGGCTACACCTTC	CASSRQGNYGYTF
TRBV4-3	.	TRBJ1-1	TRBD1	TGCGCCAGCAGCCGTACCGGGACAGGGGGGTTTGTAGGGACTGAAGCTTTCTTT	CASSRTGTGGFVGTEAFF
TRBV9	.	TRBJ1-6	.	TGTGCCAGCAGCGTACGGGGTACTAATTCACCCCTCCACTTT	CASSVRGTNSPLHF
TRBV7-2	.	TRBJ2-7	.	TGTGCCAGCAGCTTAGCGACTGTCTTGCTAGGGCAGTACTTC	CASSLATVLLGQYF
TRBV7-2	.	TRBJ2-3	.	TGTGCCAGCAGCGCGCGGGACGCCTGGGATACGCAGTATTTT	CASSARDAWDTQYF
TRBV5-7	once	TRBJ1-3	TRBD1	TGTGCCAGCAGCTTGGTGTGGTGGGAGGGACAGGGGAGAGGAAACACCATATATTTT	CASSLVWWEGQGRGNTIYF
TRBV9	.	TRBJ2-1	.	TGTGCCAGCAGCGTAGAGGGTAGGGGCAGGGAAGCCTACAATGAGCAGTTCTTC	CASSVEGRGREAYNEQFF
TRBV11-3	.	TRBJ1-1	.	TGTGCCAGCAGCTTAGAGGCTAACACTGAAGCTTTCTTT	CASSLEANTEAFF
TRBV4-1	.	TRBJ2-7	.	TGCGCCAGCAGCCAAGTGGCCGACTACGAGCAGTACTTC	CASSQVADYEQYF
TRBV15	.	TRBJ1-1	.	TGTGCCACCAGCAGAGGCGCGGGGGGGAACACTGAAGCTTTCTTT	CATSRGAGGNTEAFF
TRBV5-1	few	TRBJ2-5	TRBD2	TGCGCCAGCAGCTTGGGGGCTAGCGGAGGAGGAGAGACCCAGTACTTC	CASSLGASGGGETQYF
TRBV19	.	TRBJ1-1	.	TGTGCCAGTAGTTCCCAGGGCGGGGGCACTGAAGCTTTCTTT	CASSSQGGGTEAFF
TRBV2	.	TRBJ1-2	.	TGTGCCAGCAGTGTGGGGCCCGCCGGCTACACCTTC	CASSVGPAGYTF
TRBV27	once	TRBJ1-2	.	TGTGCCAGCAGTTCGATCCCTATACGGGGCGGCTACACCTTC	CASSSIPIRGGYTF
TRBV27	.	TRBJ2-3	.	TGTGCCAGCAGTTTATCTTCATACAGCACAGATACGCAGTATTTT	CASSLSSYSTDTQYF
TRBV4-1	.	TRBJ2-1	.	TGCGCCAGCAGCCAAGTTCCGTTCGCGCGGGAGCAGTTCTTC	CASSQVPFAREQFF
TRBV7-9	.	TRBJ1-2	.	TGTGCCAGCAGCTACGGAGGCTATGGCTACACCTTC	CASSYGGYGYTF
TRBV4-3	.	TRBJ2-1	TRBD2	TGCGCCAGCAGCCAAGATTATACTAGCGGGAGTGCGTCCTACAATGAGCAGTTCTTC	CASSQDYTSGSASYNEQFF
TRBV7-9	.	TRBJ1-2	.	TGTGCCAGCAGCTTCAGTTCCGTTAGCTATGGCTACACCTTC	CASSFSSVSYGYTF
TRBV7-3	.	TRBJ2-7	.	TGTGCCAGCAGCTTAGGCGGAGGATACGAGCAGTACTTC	CASSLGGGYEQYF
TRBV27	.	TRBJ2-7	TRBD2	TGTGCCAGCACCCCTCGTTTGGTAGCGGGCATGAGCTCCTACGAGCAGTACTTC	CASTPRLVAGMSSYEQYF
TRBV5-1	.	TRBJ2-3	TRBD2	TGCGCCAGCAGCTTCACTAGCGGGGGCACAGATACGCAGTATTTT	CASSFTSGGTDTQYF
TRBV28	.	TRBJ1-1	.	TGTGCCAGCAGAAGAAGGCACCTGAACACTGAAGCTTTCTTT	CASRRRHLNTEAFF
TRBV7-9	.	TRBJ2-5	TRBD1	TGTGCCAGCAGCTCGGGGACAGGCGGGCGAGAGACCCAGTACTTC	CASSSGTGGRETQYF
TRBV6-5	.	TRBJ2-5	.	TGTGCCAGCAGTTCCATGGGCTCTCCAGAGACCCAGTACTTC	CASSSMGSPETQYF
TRBV2	.	TRBJ2-5	.	TGTGCCAGCAGTGATGGGTTCGGCCAAGAGACCCAGTACTTC	CASSDGFGQETQYF
TRBV7-2	.	TRBJ2-7	.	TGTGCCAGCAGCTTAGAGGCCCAATCGATCTACGAGCAGTACTTC	CASSLEAQSIYEQYF
TRBV19	.	TRBJ1-5	TRBD1	TGTGCCAGTAGCATAGCGGACAGGGGGTCCCGTCAGCCCCAGCATTTT	CASSIADRGSRQPQHF
TRBV11-2	once	TRBJ2-1	TRBD2	TGTGCCAGCAGCCCGGAGCGGGGGCGGTACAATGAGCAGTTCTTC	CASSPERGRYNEQFF
TRBV7-9	.	TRBJ2-5	.	TGTGCCAGCAGCTTAGATGGGTTTGTGGGAGACGGGGAGACCCAGTACTTC	CASSLDGFVGDGETQYF
TRBV10-3	.	TRBJ2-4	TRBD2	TGTGCCATCAGTGACGGCGGGGGTGTTTCTATTCAGTACTTC	CAISDGGGVSIQYF
TRBV4-1	few	TRBJ2-7	.	TGCGCCAGCAGCCAAGAAGGGTACGACGAGCAGTACTTC	CASSQEGYDEQYF
TRBV4-1	.	TRBJ2-2	TRBD2	TGCGCCAGCAGCCAAGGACTAGCGGGGGTCCCGGGGACCGGGGAGCTGTTTTTT	CASSQGLAGVPGTGELFF
TRBV6-5	.	TRBJ2-5	TRBD1	TGTGCCAGCCGCTATGGGCAGGGGGCATGGGAGACCCAGTACTTC	CASRYGQGAWETQYF
TRBV28	.	TRBJ1-5	.	TGTGCCAGCAGGAAGGGTGGGCGCAATCAGCCCCAGCATTTT	CASRKGGRNQPQHF
TRBV2	.	TRBJ2-6	.	TGTGCCAGCAACTGGGGCTCTGGGGCCAACGTCCTGACTTTC	CASNWGSGANVLTF
TRBV28	.	TRBJ2-5	TRBD2	TGTGCCAGCAGTTCGGTGACTAGCGGGGGTCGGAAGACCCAGTACTTC	CASSSVTSGGRKTQYF
TRBV5-1	.	TRBJ1-2	.	TGCGCCAGCAGCCCGGGATCTGGCTCTGGCTACACCTTC	CASSPGSGSGYTF
TRBV19	.	TRBJ2-1	TRBD2	TGTGCCAGTAGCCAGGGATCGGCGGGAGCCCATAATGAGCAGTTCTTC	CASSQGSAGAHNEQFF
TRBV6-6	.	TRBJ2-7	TRBD1	TGTGCCAGCACCCAGACAGGGAGCTCCTACGAGCAGTACTTC	CASTQTGSSYEQYF
TRBV27	few	TRBJ1-6	.	TGTGCCAGCAGTTTCGGAAGAGGCTCACCCCTCCACTTT	CASSFGRGSPLHF
TRBV9	.	TRBJ2-7	.	TGTGCCAGCAGCGTAGCTCCCCGAGAATACGACGAGCAGTACTTC	CASSVAPREYDEQYF
TRBV5-4	.	TRBJ1-2	.	TGTGCCAGCAGCCCCGCTTGGGGAACTCAGGGCTACACCTTC	CASSPAWGTQGYTF
TRBV7-8	.	TRBJ1-1	.	TGTGCCAGCAGCTTGGGATCATATGGAAACACTGAAGCTTTCTTT	CASSLGSYGNTEAFF